Listed below are T cell receptor beta chains from one sample, sequenced in a study of technical replicates of blood from a handful of donors. Using immunoSEQ multiplex PCR, the repertoire was profiled, and TCRdb retains in-frame clones only, with some absent. The sample lists roughly 67,000 clones, about 98% occurring once. Sequenced input: T cells isolated from PBMCs. These receptors all come from a human donor in good health. Each CDR3 is given with its conserved first and last residue. D genes are given only for firm matches. Not every row has a clone size; where given, it reads once, few, many or a size class.

clone_size d_call j_call v_call cdr3_length cdr3_aa cdr3_nt
once NA TRBJ1-2 TRBV15 17 CATSGRDSPQFNYGYTF TGTGCCACCAGCGGTAGAGACAGCCCCCAGTTTAACTATGGCTACACCTTC
NA TRBD1 TRBJ1-1 TRBV7-3 15 CASSLTLGTGAEAFF TGTGCCAGCAGCTTAACGTTGGGGACAGGGGCAGAAGCTTTCTTT
few NA TRBJ1-1 TRBV29-1 13 CSVWVGGSTEAFF TGCAGCGTTTGGGTCGGGGGGTCGACTGAAGCTTTCTTT
NA NA TRBJ1-4 TRBV9 15 CASSVAQGWAEKLFF TGTGCCAGCAGCGTAGCTCAGGGGTGGGCTGAAAAACTGTTTTTT
NA TRBD2 TRBJ2-3 TRBV5-4 15 CASTIAGGATDTQYF TGTGCCAGCACCATAGCGGGAGGGGCCACAGATACGCAGTATTTT
once TRBD1 TRBJ1-1 TRBV11-2 11 CASSDGTGSSF TGTGCCAGCAGCGACGGGACAGGGTCGTCTTTT
NA TRBD1 TRBJ2-3 TRBV7-6 13 CASGTGGSDTQYF TGTGCCTCCGGGACAGGGGGTTCAGATACGCAGTATTTT
NA NA TRBJ2-7 TRBV9 12 CASSNKGVEQYF TGTGCCAGCAGCAATAAAGGGGTCGAGCAGTACTTC
NA TRBD2 TRBJ2-2 TRBV15 18 CATSRGLAGGRNTGELFF TGTGCCACCAGCAGAGGACTAGCGGGAGGGCGGAACACCGGGGAGCTGTTTTTT
NA NA TRBJ1-2 TRBV19 16 CASSIGATQGIYGYTF TGTGCCAGTAGTATAGGCGCCACACAGGGCATCTATGGCTACACCTTC
NA NA TRBJ1-5 TRBV5-1 15 CASSPDTNSNQPQHF TGCGCCAGCAGCCCCGACACAAATAGCAATCAGCCCCAGCATTTT
NA NA TRBJ1-5 TRBV15 13 CATSRERNQPQHF TGTGCCACCAGCCGAGAGAGAAATCAGCCCCAGCATTTT
NA TRBD1 TRBJ1-1 TRBV13 12 CASSLEQGDAFF TGTGCCAGCAGCTTAGAACAGGGGGACGCTTTCTTT
NA TRBD1 TRBJ1-5 TRBV30 13 CAWGREGARPQHF TGTGCCTGGGGGCGGGAGGGGGCAAGGCCCCAGCATTTT
NA NA TRBJ1-2 TRBV7-6 14 CASSRGQTRYGYTF TGTGCCAGCAGCCGCGGACAGACCCGGTATGGCTACACCTTC
NA NA TRBJ1-5 TRBV6-5 15 CASSYTGGWDQPQHF TGTGCCAGCAGTTACACGGGAGGATGGGATCAGCCCCAGCATTTT
NA NA TRBJ1-2 TRBV6-5 11 CASSSLLGYTF TGTGCCAGCAGCTCCCTGTTAGGCTACACCTTC
NA TRBD2 TRBJ2-5 TRBV5-1 14 CASSLAAGEETQYF TGCGCCAGCAGCTTGGCCGCGGGAGAAGAGACCCAGTACTTC
NA TRBD1 TRBJ2-5 TRBV11-1 16 CASSEDDRGYQETQYF TGTGCCAGCAGTGAGGACGACAGGGGGTACCAAGAGACCCAGTACTTC
NA NA TRBJ2-7 TRBV11-1 12 CASSAHLTEQYF TGTGCCAGCAGCGCTCACCTAACGGAGCAGTACTTC
once NA TRBJ2-7 TRBV4-2 12 CASSLDSYEQYF TGTGCCAGCAGCCTCGACAGCTACGAGCAGTACTTC
once TRBD2 TRBJ2-3 TRBV11-2 15 CASSLLAGDTDTQYF TGTGCCAGCAGCTTACTAGCGGGAGACACAGATACGCAGTATTTT
NA NA TRBJ1-1 TRBV7-8 13 CASSPGATTEAFF TGTGCCAGCAGCCCAGGGGCGACCACTGAAGCTTTCTTT
once NA TRBJ2-7 TRBV5-8 15 CASSLTRAGSYEQYF TGTGCCAGCAGCTTAACGCGGGCCGGGAGCTACGAGCAGTACTTC
NA TRBD2 TRBJ2-7 TRBV14 15 CASSQVGGRSYEQYF TGTGCCAGCAGCCAAGTCGGCGGGAGGTCCTACGAGCAGTACTTC
NA TRBD1 TRBJ1-2 TRBV6-5 12 CASRGQGYGYTF TGTGCCAGCAGGGGACAGGGGTATGGCTACACCTTC
NA NA TRBJ2-7 TRBV11-2 11 CASIGGYEQYF TGTGCCAGCATCGGAGGCTACGAGCAGTACTTC
NA TRBD1 TRBJ2-7 TRBV19 16 CASSISGTGEAYEQYF TGTGCCAGTAGTATCTCCGGGACAGGGGAGGCCTACGAGCAGTACTTC
NA NA TRBJ1-1 TRBV7-8 14 CASGRYRMNTEAFF TGTGCCAGCGGACGATACAGGATGAACACTGAAGCTTTCTTT
NA NA TRBJ2-1 TRBV6-6 16 CASSSGPGGSYNEQFF TGTGCCAGCAGTTCCGGGCCCGGCGGGTCCTACAATGAGCAGTTCTTC
NA TRBD1 TRBJ2-7 TRBV7-6 16 CASSLAPGQGSGEQYF TGTGCCAGCAGCTTAGCCCCGGGACAGGGATCGGGCGAGCAGTACTTC
NA TRBD1 TRBJ1-2 TRBV6-5 13 CASRGTGGYGYTF TGTGCCAGCAGGGGGACAGGTGGCTATGGCTACACCTTC
NA NA TRBJ2-7 TRBV28 14 CASRPTGLSYEQYF TGTGCCAGCAGACCGACAGGACTCTCCTACGAGCAGTACTTC
NA NA TRBJ1-1 TRBV7-9 14 CASSLTRSNTEAFF TGTGCCAGCAGCTTAACTAGATCGAACACTGAAGCTTTCTTT
NA NA TRBJ2-1 TRBV7-3 15 CASSFDRGTYNEQFF TGTGCCAGCAGTTTCGACAGAGGCACCTACAATGAGCAGTTCTTC
NA NA TRBJ1-1 TRBV4-1 14 CASSQDFTGTEAFF TGCGCCAGCAGCCAAGATTTTACCGGCACTGAAGCTTTCTTT
NA TRBD1 TRBJ2-3 TRBV5-1 14 CASSLDRTTDTQYF TGCGCCAGCAGCCTGGACAGGACCACAGATACGCAGTATTTT
NA NA TRBJ2-7 TRBV5-6 12 CASSLANYEQYF TGTGCCAGCAGCCTAGCAAACTACGAGCAGTACTTC
once NA TRBJ1-1 TRBV28 14 CASSLGATGTEAFF TGTGCCAGCAGTTTAGGGGCTACGGGCACTGAAGCTTTCTTT
once NA TRBJ2-2 TRBV4-1 15 CASSHLEGNTGELFF TGCGCCAGCAGCCACTTAGAGGGAAACACCGGGGAGCTGTTTTTT
NA TRBD1 TRBJ1-6 TRBV19 20 CASSIDAGTGSSSYNSPLHF TGTGCCAGTAGTATAGACGCCGGGACAGGGAGTAGCTCCTATAATTCACCCCTCCACTTT
NA TRBD1 TRBJ2-7 TRBV25-1 13 CASRETGAAEQYF TGTGCCAGCCGTGAGACAGGGGCGGCCGAGCAGTACTTC
once NA TRBJ2-7 TRBV5-1 13 CASSSGTLYEQYF TGCGCCAGCAGCTCGGGGACACTCTACGAGCAGTACTTC
NA NA TRBJ1-6 TRBV4-1 15 CASSPSRVEGSPLHF TGCGCCAGCAGCCCCAGTAGGGTGGAGGGGTCACCCCTCCACTTT
NA NA TRBJ2-1 TRBV25-1 14 CASSELDNYNEQFF TGTGCCAGCAGTGAATTGGACAACTACAATGAGCAGTTCTTC
NA TRBD1 TRBJ2-2 TRBV5-6 17 CASSSPGQGGSSGELFF TGTGCCAGCAGCTCTCCGGGACAGGGGGGATCGTCCGGGGAGCTGTTTTTT
once NA TRBJ2-7 TRBV18 12 CASGGSSYEQYF TGTGCCAGCGGGGGCAGCTCCTACGAGCAGTACTTC
NA TRBD2 TRBJ2-5 TRBV6-1 15 CASMLSSGGEETQYF TGTGCCAGCATGCTCTCTAGCGGGGGTGAAGAGACCCAGTACTTC
NA NA TRBJ1-1 TRBV28 13 CACMGGGGPEAFF TGTGCCTGCATGGGGGGGGGTGGTCCTGAAGCTTTCTTT
NA TRBD1 TRBJ2-7 TRBV19 13 CASSDRALGEQYF TGTGCCAGTAGTGACAGGGCGTTGGGCGAGCAGTACTTC
NA TRBD1 TRBJ1-2 TRBV10-3 13 CAIRRDRGDGYTF TGTGCCATCAGGCGGGACAGGGGTGATGGCTACACCTTC
once TRBD1 TRBJ1-2 TRBV13 15 CASSPVDRGYYGYTF TGTGCCAGCAGCCCGGTGGACAGGGGGTACTATGGCTACACCTTC
NA NA TRBJ2-7 TRBV5-1 15 CASSLTGPSEREQYF TGCGCCAGCAGCTTGACAGGGCCGTCGGAGAGGGAGCAGTACTTC
NA TRBD1 TRBJ2-7 TRBV7-7 13 CASSPGQGDEQYF TGTGCCAGCAGCCCGGGACAGGGAGACGAGCAGTACTTC
NA TRBD1 TRBJ2-7 TRBV28 14 CASTFRGPPYEQYF TGTGCCAGCACCTTCAGGGGGCCCCCTTACGAGCAGTACTTC